The rows below give T cell receptor beta chains drawn from one sample of a study of read filtering for tumor transcriptome and immune sequencing. TCRdb re-called the reads through MiXCR, storing one row per CDR3 protein. The data hold approximately 45,000 distinct CDR3 sequences, with approximately 19% observed a single time. Material for sequencing was a population of CD138-negative cells sorted from bone marrow. These receptors were obtained from a donor at least 40 years old with multiple myeloma. Both conserved end residues are part of each CDR3. The D gene is left open where the match is weak. Clone size is stated in some rows and not others, as once, few, many or a class when expanded.

d_gene: TRBD1
j_gene: TRBJ2-3
v_gene: TRBV5-1
abundance: many
CDR3nt: TGCGCCAGCAGCTGGACGGGACAGGGGAGTACAGATACGCAGTATTTT
CDR3aa: CASSWTGQGSTDTQYF

d_gene: TRBD1
j_gene: TRBJ2-1
v_gene: TRBV5-4
abundance: few
CDR3nt: TGTGCCAGCAGCTTGGTATCAGGGGGCGGTGAGCAGTTCTTC
CDR3aa: CASSLVSGGGEQFF

d_gene: -
j_gene: TRBJ1-1
v_gene: TRBV6-5
abundance: once
CDR3nt: TGTGCCAGCGGCCTCTTCCCCCCAGGGGCGTCGTACACTGAAGCTTTCTTT
CDR3aa: CASGLFPPGASYTEAFF

d_gene: -
j_gene: TRBJ2-1
v_gene: TRBV29-1
abundance: many
CDR3nt: TGCAGCGTTGACCGGGACACCCGCTCCTACAATGAGCAGTTCTTC
CDR3aa: CSVDRDTRSYNEQFF

d_gene: TRBD2
j_gene: TRBJ2-1
v_gene: TRBV2
abundance: medium-sized
CDR3nt: TGTGCCAGCAGTGAAACTAGCGGGAGCTCCTACAATGAGCAGTTCTTC
CDR3aa: CASSETSGSSYNEQFF

d_gene: -
j_gene: TRBJ2-1
v_gene: TRBV7-2
abundance: -
CDR3nt: TGTGCCAGCAGCTCGAGGGCCGGGAACAGCAATGAGCAGTTCTTC
CDR3aa: CASSSRAGNSNEQFF

d_gene: -
j_gene: TRBJ2-1
v_gene: TRBV19
abundance: -
CDR3nt: TGTGCCAGTAGTCCCCACCGAGCAGGTGTCTCCTACAATGAGCGGTTCTTC
CDR3aa: CASSPHRAGVSYNERFF

d_gene: TRBD1
j_gene: TRBJ1-5
v_gene: TRBV9
abundance: many
CDR3nt: TGTGCCAGCAGCGTGGATGGGGACAGCGTGAATCAGCCCCAGCATTTT
CDR3aa: CASSVDGDSVNQPQHF

d_gene: -
j_gene: TRBJ2-6
v_gene: TRBV5-5
abundance: many
CDR3nt: TGTGCCAGCAGCTTGGTTAGGGGTGGGGCCAACGTCCTGACTTTC
CDR3aa: CASSLVRGGANVLTF

d_gene: -
j_gene: TRBJ2-1
v_gene: TRBV5-1
abundance: many
CDR3nt: TGCGCCAGCAGCTTGGGACGGGGCGGACTCAATGAGCAGTTCTTC
CDR3aa: CASSLGRGGLNEQFF

d_gene: -
j_gene: TRBJ1-4
v_gene: TRBV19
abundance: many
CDR3nt: TGTGCCAGTACCCTAACTCACAGGGATATTAATGAAAAACTGTTTTTT
CDR3aa: CASTLTHRDINEKLFF

d_gene: TRBD1
j_gene: TRBJ1-4
v_gene: TRBV29-1
abundance: -
CDR3nt: TGCAGCGTTGGGGGACAGAGTAATGAAAAACTGTTTTTT
CDR3aa: CSVGGQSNEKLFF

d_gene: TRBD1
j_gene: TRBJ1-3
v_gene: TRBV20-1
abundance: -
CDR3nt: TGCAGTGCTAGAAACGACAGGGTGGCTGGAAACACCATATATTTT
CDR3aa: CSARNDRVAGNTIYF

d_gene: -
j_gene: TRBJ2-7
v_gene: TRBV21-1
abundance: few
CDR3nt: TGTGCCAGCAGCAAAGCTGCCACAAGGAGCTCCTACGAGCAGTACTTC
CDR3aa: CASSKAATRSSYEQYF

d_gene: -
j_gene: TRBJ1-2
v_gene: TRBV29-1
abundance: -
CDR3nt: TGCAGCGTTTCGGACAGCCATAACTATGGCTACACCTTC
CDR3aa: CSVSDSHNYGYTF

d_gene: TRBD1
j_gene: TRBJ1-2
v_gene: TRBV19
abundance: many
CDR3nt: TGTGCCAGTATATCCAGGGGGGTTAACTATGGCTACACCTTC
CDR3aa: CASISRGVNYGYTF

d_gene: TRBD2
j_gene: TRBJ2-5
v_gene: TRBV2
abundance: many
CDR3nt: TGTGCCAGCAGTCCCGGTTTAGCGGGACGCCAAGAGACCCAGTACTTC
CDR3aa: CASSPGLAGRQETQYF

d_gene: -
j_gene: TRBJ2-7
v_gene: TRBV19
abundance: few
CDR3nt: TGTGCCACCACTAGGAACTACGAGCAGTACTTC
CDR3aa: CATTRNYEQYF

d_gene: -
j_gene: TRBJ1-1
v_gene: TRBV28
abundance: few
CDR3nt: TGTGCCAGCACACAGGTTATGAACACTGAAGCTTTCTTT
CDR3aa: CASTQVMNTEAFF

d_gene: -
j_gene: TRBJ2-1
v_gene: TRBV19
abundance: many
CDR3nt: TGTGCCAGTAGTATGCACCGTCGCAATGAGCAGTTCTTC
CDR3aa: CASSMHRRNEQFF

d_gene: -
j_gene: TRBJ1-1
v_gene: TRBV27
abundance: many
CDR3nt: TGTGCCAGCAGCTCAGGGGACACTGAAGCTTTCTTT
CDR3aa: CASSSGDTEAFF

d_gene: -
j_gene: TRBJ2-7
v_gene: TRBV12-3/TRBV12-4
abundance: many
CDR3nt: TGTGCCAGCAGCCCGCTAGCTTACGAGCAGTACTTC
CDR3aa: CASSPLAYEQYF

d_gene: -
j_gene: TRBJ2-2
v_gene: TRBV29-1
abundance: many
CDR3nt: TGCAGCGTCCTGACAGATATCGCGAACACCGGGGAGCTGTTTTTT
CDR3aa: CSVLTDIANTGELFF

d_gene: TRBD1
j_gene: TRBJ2-2
v_gene: TRBV27
abundance: few
CDR3nt: TGTGCCAGCAGTTTAGGGGACAGGGTGGACACCGGGGAGCTGTTTTTT
CDR3aa: CASSLGDRVDTGELFF